A single sample is the source of the 10 T cell receptor beta chains below, sequenced in a study of response to subunit inactivated influenza vaccine. TCRdb fed the RT-PCR reads into MiXCR, producing one record per CDR3 protein. The sample yields approximately 160,000 distinct CDR3 sequences, approximately 12% seen once. This specimen was CD8+ T cells sorted from PBMCs, taken roughly 24 months after vaccination. These receptors all come from a man aged 50 to 75 who received an inactivated influenza vaccine.

This clonotype came up a few times. The genes are TRBV6-5 and TRBJ1-4, with D hard to call. The CDR3 consists of 17 residues. The V and J ends lost 0 bases and 5 bases respectively, with 16 bases between them. Germline V gene lookup returns CDR1 MNHEY and CDR2 SVGAGI. The CDR3 is CASSYSESSQYNEKLFF. The DNA for the CDR3 is TGTGCCAGCAGTTACTCCGAGTCATCACAGTACAATGAAAAACTGTTTTTT.

Only a few counts were recorded for this clonotype. The chain recombines TRBV3-1 with TRBJ2-3, with 7 bases that match TRBD2. Trimming removed 8 bases from V and 6 bases from J; junction bases left unmatched: 14. The CDR3 covers 15 residues. Per germline, CDR1 LGHDT and CDR2 YNNKEL (reference sequence). The CDR3 DNA is TGTGCCAGCTGCAAGCTAGCGGATGGGGGGGATACGCAGTATTTT. It encodes CASCKLADGGDTQYF.

A single count supports this clonotype. This chain links TRBV15 with TRBJ2-3, with 10 bases lining up with TRBD1. CDR1 and CDR2 from the germline V gene are LNHNV and YYDKDF (reference sequence). The CDR3 contains 15 residues. With V trimmed by 6 bases and J by 0 bases, 3 bases remained unmatched. CDR3 loop: CATRPGQGSTDTQYF. The CDR3 DNA sequence: TGTGCCACCAGGCCGGGACAGGGGAGCACAGATACGCAGTATTTT.

The sample holds a few counts of this clonotype. The rearrangement links TRBV12-3 or TRBV12-4 to TRBJ2-5; D gene ambiguous. CDR3 size: 13 residues. The V gene lost 5 bases and the J gene lost 5 bases, with 12 bases spanning the gap. DNA for the CDR3: TGTGCCAGCAGTCCTCGGACCGCGGAGACCCAGTACTTC. This sequence encodes CASSPRTAETQYF.

This clonotype was observed a handful of times. V usage is TRBV29-1 and J usage is TRBJ1-2, with no clear D. The ends were cut back, 3 bases at V and 8 bases at J, with 16 bases in the middle. Germline values: CDR1 SQVTM, CDR2 ANQGSEA. This CDR3 has 13 amino acids. CDR3 protein: CSVDRGPSYGYTF. The CDR3 nucleotides read TGCAGCGTTGATCGTGGACCCTCCTACGGCTACACCTTC. The variable domain in full, with the rest retrieved from reference TRBV29-1 and TRBJ1-2, is SAVISQKPSRDICQRGTSLTIQCQVDSQVTMMFWYRQQPGQSLTLIATANQGSEATYESGFVIDKFPISRPNLTFSTLTVSNMSPEDSSIYLCSVDRGPSYGYTFGSGTRLTVV.

This clonotype turned up a few times. The chain joins TRBV15 to TRBJ1-5; D gene unclear. Trimming pared 2 bases from V and 0 bases from J, leaving 5 bases between. This CDR3 is 14 amino acids long. From germline, CDR1 is LNHNV and CDR2 YYDKDF (reference sequence). CDR3 residues: CATSRITSNQPQHF. The CDR3 DNA follows: TGTGCCACCAGCAGAATTACTAGCAATCAGCCCCAGCATTTT.

This clonotype was recorded a few times. V gene TRBV4-3 combines with J gene TRBJ2-7; D unclear. The ends were cut back, 0 bases at V and 5 bases at J, with 11 bases in the middle. CDR3 size: 14 residues. Germline V gene sequence: CDR1 LGHNA, CDR2 YSLEER. CDR3 sequence: CASSQEGYSHEQYF. CDR3 coding DNA: TGCGCCAGCAGCCAAGAGGGATACAGCCACGAGCAGTACTTC.

There are a few counts of this clonotype. The chain couples TRBV6-1 to TRBJ2-7; 7 nucleotides align to TRBD1. The CDR3 is 14 residues long. Trimming removed 10 bases from V and 5 bases from J; junction bases left unmatched: 14. The germline CDR1 and CDR2 sequences are MNHNS and SASEGT. The CDR3 sequence: CATNAQGIIDEQYF. The CDR3 region has the DNA TGTGCCACAAACGCACAGGGGATTATCGACGAGCAGTACTTC.

The chain has TRBV5-1 and TRBJ2-3; D call uncertain. Germline assignment: CDR1 SGHRS and CDR2 YFSETQ. Trimming cost V 1 base and J 6 bases, with 12 bases left between them. The CDR3 runs to 14 residues. The CDR3 reads CASSLYQSTDTQYF. In DNA form, the CDR3 reads TGCGCCAGCAGCTTGTATCAGAGTACGGATACGCAGTATTTT.

This clonotype has just a few counts. The chain recombines TRBV29-1 with TRBJ2-6; 7 bases are shared with TRBD1. The CDR3 has 16 amino acids. V was clipped by 4 bases and J by 0 bases; unmatched bases: 6. CDR1 and CDR2 (germline): SQVTM, ANQGSEA. Here the CDR3 DNA reads TGCAGCGTTGCTGACAGGGAACGCTCTGGGGCCAACGTCCTGACTTTC. Protein sequence: CSVADRERSGANVLTF.